Shown below are 11 T cell receptor beta chains from a single sample sequenced in a study of blood T cell repertoires in COVID-19. Assay: immunoSEQ multiplex PCR; the TCRdb copy retains only in-frame clones and omits some. The table shows 110,000 to 150,000 clones, with around 76% occurring only once. The specimen was peripheral blood. These receptors were obtained from a man aged 55-75 years with acute or convalescent COVID-19.

V usage is TRBV7-8 and J usage is TRBJ2-7, with D possibly TRBD1 on 6 matching bases. CDR1 SGHVS and CDR2 FQNEAQ come from the germline V gene. The V gene lost 7 bases and the J gene lost 4 bases, with 17 bases spanning the gap. This CDR3 comprises 14 residues. The CDR3 is CASTSPGHQYEQYF. The CDR3 DNA sequence: TGTGCCAGCACCAGTCCGGGACACCAATACGAGCAGTACTTC.

This clone occurred once. The chain links TRBV5-6 to TRBJ2-1; 8 bases align to TRBD2. Trimming at V came to 5 bases and at J to 10 bases, leaving 11 bases not matched to a gene. The CDR3 is 14 amino acids. Germline V gives CDR1 SGHDT, CDR2 YYEEEE. In DNA form, the CDR3 reads TGTGCCAGCAGTGCAACCAGCGGGAGCTTGGAGCAGTTCTTC. This gives the protein CASSATSGSLEQFF.

This chain joins TRBV5-4 and TRBJ1-4, with 7 bases fitting TRBD1. This CDR3 comprises 15 residues. Germline CDR1 is SGHNT and CDR2 is YYREEE (reference sequence). V was clipped by 4 bases and J by 8 bases; unmatched bases: 11. CDR3 amino acids: CASSGNTGEREKLFF. The DNA of the CDR3 is TGTGCCAGCAGCGGCAATACAGGGGAGCGGGAAAAACTGTTTTTT. The full variable domain, its missing parts supplied by reference TRBV5-4 and TRBJ1-4, is ETGVTQSPTHLIKTRGQQVTLRCSSQSGHNTVSWYQQALGQGPQFIFQYYREEENGRGNFPPRFSGLQFPNYSSELNVNALELDDSALYLCASSGNTGEREKLFFGSGTQLSVL.

This clone was counted once. The chain combines TRBV3-1 (or the pseudogene TRBV3-2) with TRBJ2-7; weak D call: TRBD1 (5 bases). V was shortened by 1 base and J by 0 bases, with 10 bases between the two germline ends. Germline CDR1 reads LGHDT; CDR2 reads YNNKEL (reference sequence). The CDR3 has 15 residues. The CDR3 loop reads CASSQGGILSYEQYF. The CDR3 nucleotides are TGTGCCAGCAGCCAAGGGGGCATCCTCTCCTACGAGCAGTACTTC.

This rearrangement joins TRBV6-1 to TRBJ2-1, with D uncertain. Trimming cost V 4 bases and J 0 bases, with 13 bases left between them. CDR3 length equals 16 residues. The germline V gene encodes CDR1 MNHNS and CDR2 SASEGT. The CDR3 reads CASSVPFRSSYNEQFF. CDR3 in DNA: TGTGCCAGCAGTGTCCCCTTCCGGAGCTCCTACAATGAGCAGTTCTTC.

CDR3 protein: CASSESGFQPQHF. The CDR3 DNA follows: TGTGCCAGCAGTGAGTCGGGATTTCAGCCCCAGCATTTT. This chain joins TRBV2 and TRBJ1-5; D is undetermined. V lost 3 bases and J lost 6, with 9 bases in between. Germline assignment: CDR1 SNHLY and CDR2 FYNNEI. This CDR3 region has 13 residues.

This rearrangement joins TRBV6-6 to TRBJ2-2, with no clear D. This CDR3 comprises 14 residues. V was pared by 6 bases and J by 1 base, with 9 bases between. Germline CDR1 and CDR2: MNHNY and SVGAGI (reference sequence). CDR3 sequence reads: CASRGQENTGELFF. The CDR3 nucleotides are TGTGCCAGCAGGGGTCAGGAGAACACCGGGGAGCTGTTTTTT.

The V and J genes are TRBV15 and TRBJ1-3; D is ambiguous. Germline lookup yields CDR1 LNHNV and CDR2 YYDKDF (reference sequence). The CDR3 has 15 residues. V lost 0 bases and J lost 2, with 8 bases in between. The CDR3 bases are TGTGCCACCAGCAGAGACCGTCCAGCTGGAAACACCATATATTTT. As protein: CATSRDRPAGNTIYF.

This chain joins TRBV19 and TRBJ2-1, with 7 bases lining up with TRBD2. This CDR3 contains 14 residues. The germline gives CDR1 LNHDA, CDR2 SQIVND (reference sequence). Trimming cost V 4 bases and J 8 bases; bases outside gene matches: 8. The CDR3 sequence is CASSTPGGRHEQFF. The DNA of the CDR3 is TGTGCCAGTAGTACCCCGGGGGGACGGCATGAGCAGTTCTTC.

This chain links TRBV5-4 with TRBJ1-2, with 7 bases aligning to TRBD1. The CDR3 extends over 15 amino acids. Germline V CDR1 and CDR2: SGHNT, YYREEE (reference sequence). The trim removed 3 bases at V and 5 bases at J, leaving 10 bases unmatched. The CDR3 region has the DNA TGTGCCAGCAGCTCGTCACCCGGGACAGTATATGGCTACACCTTC. Its translation: CASSSSPGTVYGYTF.

CDR3 residues: CASREGLSDSPLHF. Written as DNA, the CDR3 is TGTGCCAGCAGAGAGGGACTTAGCGATTCACCCCTCCACTTT. The gene calls are TRBV2 and TRBJ1-6; D might be TRBD1 (5 bases). CDR1 is SNHLY, CDR2 FYNNEI, per germline. The CDR3 is 14 amino acids. V was clipped by 6 bases and J by 8 bases, with 14 bases between them.